Presented here are 19 T cell receptor beta chains from one specimen sequenced in a study of OX40 agonist ivuxolimab in advanced cancers. This table comes from immunoSEQ multiplex PCR, and its TCRdb copy is limited to in-frame clones, with some not included. Of tens of thousands of clones detected, approximately 86% appear once; the ten largest clones hold around 10%. Sequencing was performed on CD4+ or CD8+ T cells sorted from blood, taken in a trial of the OX40 agonist ivuxolimab. The receptors originated from an adult with an advanced solid tumor such as melanoma, head and neck, liver or kidney cancer.

This chain links TRBV19 with TRBJ1-1; weak D call: TRBD1 (6 bases). Per germline, CDR1 LNHDA and CDR2 SQIVND (reference sequence). The CDR3 loop spans 16 amino acids. Trimming took off 6 bases at V and 0 bases at J, with 17 bases between the two ends. In DNA form, the CDR3 reads TGTGCCAGTAGGGTGGAGGGGGGGTTGGTGAACACTGAAGCTTTCTTT. Its translation: CASRVEGGLVNTEAFF.

The chain has TRBV11-3 and TRBJ2-3, with 12 nucleotides matching TRBD2. The junction had 11 bases not matched to a gene; V was cut back by 1 base and J by 3 bases. The CDR3 totals 19 residues. Germline lookup yields CDR1 SGHNT and CDR2 YENEEA. The CDR3 sequence is CASSLGLAGVKGVTDTQYF. The DNA of the CDR3 is TGTGCCAGCAGCTTAGGACTAGCGGGAGTAAAGGGGGTTACAGATACGCAGTATTTT. Full variable domain (outside the CDR3, taken from reference TRBV11-3 and TRBJ2-3): EAGVVQSPRYKIIEKKQPVAFWCNPISGHNTLYWYLQNLGQGPELLIRYENEEAVDDSQLPKDRFSAERLKGVDSTLKIQPAELGDSAVYLCASSLGLAGVKGVTDTQYFGPGTRLTVL.

J is TRBJ2-3 and V is TRBV5-1; 9 bases align to TRBD2. V dropped 4 bases and J dropped 1; count of bases not matched to a gene: 7. CDR1 is SGHRS, CDR2 YFSETQ, per germline. There are 16 residues in the CDR3. DNA of the CDR3: TGCGCCAGCAGCCCGACTAGCGGAGGGGGCACAGATACGCAGTATTTT. It yields the protein CASSPTSGGGTDTQYF.

DNA of the CDR3: TGTGCCAGCAGCTCAGGGCAGTTTAGCCTCTATGGCTACACCTTC. Amino acids: CASSSGQFSLYGYTF. The gene calls are TRBV5-4 and TRBJ1-2; tentatively, D is TRBD1 (5 bases). CDR3 length: 15 amino acids. Germline V gene sequence: CDR1 SGHNT, CDR2 YYREEE (reference sequence). V shed 3 bases and J shed 4 bases, with 16 bases lying between them.

The chain joins TRBV19 to TRBJ2-5; the D call may be TRBD1 or TRBD2 (5 bases each). The CDR3 extends over 15 amino acids. Trimming removed 5 bases from V and 1 base from J, with 14 bases in between. CDR1 and CDR2 from the germline V gene are LNHDA and SQIVND (reference sequence). The CDR3 sequence: CASSLGTETQETQYF. DNA for the CDR3: TGTGCCAGTAGTCTAGGGACCGAAACCCAAGAGACCCAGTACTTC.

The CDR3 loop is CASSQAPSGRYDNEQFF. The DNA of the CDR3 is TGCGCCAGCAGCCAAGCCCCTAGCGGGAGGTACGACAATGAGCAGTTCTTC. This rearrangement joins TRBV4-1 to TRBJ2-1, with 11 bases matching TRBD2. The CDR3 covers 17 residues. Germline CDR1 and CDR2: MGHRA and YSYEKL. The V segment lost 1 base and the J segment 5 bases; nucleotides outside the gene matches: 7.

The CDR3 loop is CASSFTTTSQSRANVLTF. Here the CDR3 DNA reads TGTGCCAGTAGTTTTACTACGACATCACAAAGTCGGGCCAACGTCCTGACTTTC. This rearrangement joins TRBV19 to TRBJ2-6; D ambiguous. The germline CDR1 and CDR2 sequences are LNHDA and SQIVND (reference sequence). This CDR3 has 18 residues. V dropped 5 bases and J dropped 5 bases, with 22 bases sitting between them.

The CDR3 DNA reads TGCGCCAGCACAGCGGGGTACTCCTACGAGCAGTACTTC. Protein product: CASTAGYSYEQYF. The chain employs TRBV5-1 and TRBJ2-7, with 7 nucleotides matching TRBD2. V shed 6 bases and J 0 bases; nucleotides not matched to a gene: 3. Germline CDR1 is SGHRS and CDR2 is YFSETQ. The CDR3 totals 13 residues. The complete variable domain, with remaining parts taken from reference TRBV5-1 and TRBJ2-7, reads KAGVTQTPRYLIKTRGQQVTLSCSPISGHRSVSWYQQTPGQGLQFLFEYFSETQRNKGNFPGRFSGRQFSNSRSEMNVSTLELGDSALYLCASTAGYSYEQYFGPGTRLTVT.

The V and J genes are TRBV28 and TRBJ2-2; D is tentatively TRBD1 or TRBD2 (6 bases each). The CDR3 is 15 amino acids. Between the trimmed V and J ends, which lost 6 bases and 0 bases, there was a span of 11 bases. CDR1 and CDR2 (germline): MDHEN, SYDVKM. DNA of the CDR3: TGTGCCAGCAGGACCGGGGGCCCGAACACCGGGGAGCTGTTTTTT. This translates into CASRTGGPNTGELFF. Full variable domain (outside the CDR3, taken from reference TRBV28 and TRBJ2-2): DVKVTQSSRYLVKRTGEKVFLECVQDMDHENMFWYRQDPGLGLRLIYFSYDVKMKEKGDIPEGYSVSREKKERFSLILESASTNQTSMYLCASRTGGPNTGELFFGEGSRLTVL.

This clone was seen just once. The chain links TRBV6-1 to TRBJ2-7, with D hard to call. There are 18 residues in the CDR3. The germline V gene has CDR1 MNHNS and CDR2 SASEGT. Trimming removed 3 bases at V and 4 bases at J, with 25 bases between. CDR3 in DNA: TGTGCCAGCAGTGACCCTGACCCGCCGCTACTACTTGATTACGAGCAGTACGTC. Amino acid sequence: CASSDPDPPLLLDYEQYV.

The genes are TRBV2 and TRBJ2-5; TRBD2 matches at 7 bases. Trimming removed 4 bases from V and 2 bases from J; junction bases left unmatched: 7. Germline V gene sequence: CDR1 SNHLY, CDR2 FYNNEI. This CDR3 spans 15 amino acids. CDR3 in DNA: TGTGCCAGCAGTGTATGGGCTAGCGGTCAAGAGACCCAGTACTTC. Amino acid sequence: CASSVWASGQETQYF.

The J gene is TRBJ1-3, the V gene TRBV6-1; 8 positions agree with TRBD1. Germline V gene sequence: CDR1 MNHNS, CDR2 SASEGT. The junction had 6 bases not matched to a gene; V was cut back by 2 bases and J by 0 bases. There are 17 residues in the CDR3. In DNA, the CDR3 is TGTGCCAGCAGTGAACAGGGGGCACTGGTCTCTGGAAACACCATATATTTT. This sequence encodes CASSEQGALVSGNTIYF.

The chain uses TRBV9 and TRBJ2-5, with 8 bases lining up with TRBD2. The CDR3 is 15 amino acids. The V and J ends lost 0 bases and 2 bases, in that order; junction bases with no gene match: 3. In germline, CDR1 is SGDLS, CDR2 YYNGEE. CDR3 nucleotide sequence: TGTGCCAGCAGCGTAGCGGGACTAGTGCAAGAGACCCAGTACTTC. This codes for CASSVAGLVQETQYF.

This clone occurred once. The genes are TRBV5-3 and TRBJ2-7, with D maybe TRBD1 (7 bases). TRBV5-3 belongs to the ORF category, with a function that is uncertain. The CDR3 has 14 amino acids. V was clipped by 4 bases and J by 6 bases, with 17 bases between them. In DNA form, the CDR3 reads TGTGCCAGAAGCCCCTGGGCAGGGGGGTGCGAGCAGTACGTC. This gives the protein CARSPWAGGCEQYV.

The chain couples TRBV12-2 to TRBJ1-4. TRBV12-2 is a pseudogene segment. The CDR3 sequence is 15 residues long. The CDR3 here is CASRLASGGKEKLFF. In nucleotides, the CDR3 is TGTGCAAGTCGCTTAGCGTCCGGGGGCAAAGAAAAACTGTTTTTT.

The rearrangement joins TRBV7-9 to TRBJ2-3; weak D call: TRBD2 (7 bases). Trimming took 6 bases from V and 2 from J, leaving 21 bases between them. The CDR3 covers 17 residues. Germline V lookup: CDR1 SEHNR, CDR2 FQNEAQ (reference sequence). CDR3 bases: TGTGCCAGCAGTTCCACCCACGGGGGGCCCTACACAGATACGCAGTATTTT. Protein product: CASSSTHGGPYTDTQYF. Combining the CDR3 with reference TRBV7-9 and TRBJ2-3 gives the whole variable domain DTGVSQNPRHKITKRGQNVTFRCDPISEHNRLYWYRQTLGQGPEFLTYFQNEAQLEKSRLLSDRFSAERPKGSFSTLEIQRTEQGDSAMYLCASSSTHGGPYTDTQYFGPGTRLTVL.

The gene calls are TRBV6-1 and TRBJ1-2, with D uncertain. The ends were cut back, 6 bases at V and 2 bases at J, with 7 bases in the middle. The CDR3 extends over 12 amino acids. The germline gives CDR1 MNHNS, CDR2 SASEGT. The DNA of the CDR3 is TGTGCCAGCAGAGCATGGAACTATGGCTACACCTTC. Its translation is CASRAWNYGYTF.

This sequence joins TRBV5-1 and TRBJ2-3; possible D gene TRBD1, 5 bases. The CDR3 length is 12 residues. Trimming cost V 0 bases and J 6 bases, with 5 bases left between them. Germline values: CDR1 SGHRS, CDR2 YFSETQ. The DNA of the CDR3 is TGCGCCAGCAGCTTGGACAGGGATACGCAGTATTTT. It specifies CASSLDRDTQYF.

The chain joins TRBV7-9 to TRBJ2-7; 7 bases line up with TRBD1. Germline CDR1 and CDR2: SEHNR and FQNEAQ (reference sequence). The CDR3 sequence is 14 residues long. The V gene end was trimmed by 4 bases and the J gene end by 3 bases; junction bases not matched to a gene: 6. CDR3 protein: CASSSPGTDYEQYV. The CDR3 nucleotides are TGTGCCAGCAGCTCACCCGGGACAGACTACGAGCAGTACGTC.